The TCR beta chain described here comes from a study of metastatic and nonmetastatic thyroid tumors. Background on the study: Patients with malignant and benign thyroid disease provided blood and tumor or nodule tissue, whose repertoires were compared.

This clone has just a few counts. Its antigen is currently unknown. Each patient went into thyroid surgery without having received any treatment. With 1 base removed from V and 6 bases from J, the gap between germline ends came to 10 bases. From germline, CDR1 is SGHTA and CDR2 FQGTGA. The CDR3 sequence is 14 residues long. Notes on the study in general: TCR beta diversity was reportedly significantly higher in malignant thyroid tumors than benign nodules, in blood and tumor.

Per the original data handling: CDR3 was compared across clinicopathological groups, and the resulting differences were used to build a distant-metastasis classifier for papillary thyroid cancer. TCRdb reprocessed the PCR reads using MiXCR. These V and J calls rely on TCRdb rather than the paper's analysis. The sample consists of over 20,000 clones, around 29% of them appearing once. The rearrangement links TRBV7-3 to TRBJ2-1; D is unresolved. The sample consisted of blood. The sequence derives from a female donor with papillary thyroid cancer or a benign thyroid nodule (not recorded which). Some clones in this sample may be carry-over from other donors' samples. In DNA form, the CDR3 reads TGTGCCAGCAGCTTAAACCCTATCTGCAATGAGCAGTTCTTC. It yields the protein CASSLNPICNEQFF.